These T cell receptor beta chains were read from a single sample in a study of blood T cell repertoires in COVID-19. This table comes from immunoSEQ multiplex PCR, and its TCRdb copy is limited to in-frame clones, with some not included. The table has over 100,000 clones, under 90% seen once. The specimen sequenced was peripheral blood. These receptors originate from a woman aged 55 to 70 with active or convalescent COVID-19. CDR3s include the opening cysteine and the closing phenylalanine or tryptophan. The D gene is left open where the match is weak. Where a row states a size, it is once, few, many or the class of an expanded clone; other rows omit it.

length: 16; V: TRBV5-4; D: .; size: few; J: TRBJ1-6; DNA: TGTGCCAGCAGCCCAGACAGAAGCTCCTATAATTCACCCCTCCACTTT; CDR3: CASSPDRSSYNSPLHF
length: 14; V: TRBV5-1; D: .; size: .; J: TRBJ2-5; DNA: TGCGCCAGCAGCTTGGGGCCGGGGGAAGAGACCCAGTACTTC; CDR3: CASSLGPGEETQYF
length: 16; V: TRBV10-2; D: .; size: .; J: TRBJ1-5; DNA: TGCGCCAGCAGTGAGTATTTGGGGGCGTACAATCAGCCCCAGCATTTT; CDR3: CASSEYLGAYNQPQHF
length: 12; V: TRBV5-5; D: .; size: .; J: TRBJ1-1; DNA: TGTGCCAGCTGGGGGGGAGAAACTGAAGCTTTCTTT; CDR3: CASWGGETEAFF
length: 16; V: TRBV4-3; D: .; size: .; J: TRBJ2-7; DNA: TGCGCCAGCAGCCAAAGCGAGGCGGCTCTCCGGGACGAGCAGTACTTC; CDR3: CASSQSEAALRDEQYF
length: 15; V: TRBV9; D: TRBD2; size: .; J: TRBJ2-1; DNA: TGTGCCAGCAGCGTAGATTTAGCGGGAGAATTACGGCAGTTCTTC; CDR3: CASSVDLAGELRQFF
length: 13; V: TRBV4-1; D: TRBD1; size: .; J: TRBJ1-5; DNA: TGCGCCAGCAGCCAGGACAGGGATCAGCCCCAGCATTTT; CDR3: CASSQDRDQPQHF
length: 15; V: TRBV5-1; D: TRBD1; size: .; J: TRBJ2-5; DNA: TGCGCCAGCAGCCCGGATTTAACAGGGGCAGAGACCCAGTACTTC; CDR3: CASSPDLTGAETQYF
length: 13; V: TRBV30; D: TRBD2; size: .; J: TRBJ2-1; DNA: TGTGCCTGGAGTGTAAGCGGAGCGGGACAGCAGTTCTTC; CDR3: CAWSVSGAGQQFF
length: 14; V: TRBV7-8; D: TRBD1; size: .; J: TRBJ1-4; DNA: TGTGCCAGCAGCCGAGACAGGGGTAATGAAAAACTGTTTTTT; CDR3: CASSRDRGNEKLFF
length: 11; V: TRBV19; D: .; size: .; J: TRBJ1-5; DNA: TGTGCCAGTAGTATTTCGGGACCCCAGCATTTT; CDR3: CASSISGPQHF
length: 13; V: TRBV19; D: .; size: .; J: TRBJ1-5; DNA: TGTGCCAGTAATGGGGGGTGGGCTCAGCCCCAGCATTTT; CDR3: CASNGGWAQPQHF
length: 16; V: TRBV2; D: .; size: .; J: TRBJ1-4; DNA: TGTGCCAGCAGTCCCCTCGGACAGACAACTAATGAAAAACTGTTTTTT; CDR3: CASSPLGQTTNEKLFF
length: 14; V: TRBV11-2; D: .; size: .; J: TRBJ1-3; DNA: TGTGCCACCCTCCTAGGGGGGGCTGGAAACACCATATATTTT; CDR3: CATLLGGAGNTIYF
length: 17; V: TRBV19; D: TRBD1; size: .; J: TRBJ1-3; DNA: TGTGCCAGTAGTACACCGGGACAGGGGGCGTCTGGAAACACCATATATTTT; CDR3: CASSTPGQGASGNTIYF